Sequencing of this TCR beta chain was carried out in a study of post-analysis software for immune sequencing data. As for the study in general: Progressive-relapsing, secondary progressive and relapsing-remitting multiple sclerosis were among the disease courses included. Points from the study as a whole: Patients showed TRBV5-6, TRBV5-1 and TRBV20-1 among about five TRBV segments more frequent than in controls. Multiple sclerosis was associated with a significant reduction in normalized Chao1 diversity relative to controls. Strong same-batch co-clustering of samples appeared with F measure clustering.

Germline loops: CDR1 MNHEY, CDR2 SMNVEV (reference sequence). There are 13 residues in the CDR3. With 6 bases removed from V and 5 bases from J, the gap between germline ends came to 13 bases. Unique-molecular-identifier-tagged TCR beta cDNA libraries were used. A single record per CDR3 protein comes from TCRdb applying MiXCR to the PCR reads. The repertoire holds 750,000 to 900,000 distinct CDR3 sequences, with just over 45% as singletons. As for this clonotype: Its antigen is still unknown.

The genes are TRBV27 and TRBJ1-2; D unresolved. The material sequenced was blood. The sequence was obtained from a girl aged 5-17 years with multiple sclerosis. Here the CDR3 DNA reads TGTGCCAGCAGCCCCCTGGGCGAGTATGGCTACACCTTC. Translated, it gives CASSPLGEYGYTF.